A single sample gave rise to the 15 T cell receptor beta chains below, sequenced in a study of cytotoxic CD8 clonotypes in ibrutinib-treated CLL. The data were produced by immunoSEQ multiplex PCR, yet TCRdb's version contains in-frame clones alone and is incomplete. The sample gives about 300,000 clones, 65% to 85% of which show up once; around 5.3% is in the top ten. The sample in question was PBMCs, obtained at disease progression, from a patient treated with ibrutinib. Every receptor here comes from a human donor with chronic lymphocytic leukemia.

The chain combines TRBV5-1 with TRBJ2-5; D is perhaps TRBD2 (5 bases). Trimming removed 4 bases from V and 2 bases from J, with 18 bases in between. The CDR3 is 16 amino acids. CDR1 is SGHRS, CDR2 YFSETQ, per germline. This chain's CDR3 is CASSLVLGSGQETQYF. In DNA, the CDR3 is TGCGCCAGCAGCCTCGTTCTTGGGTCGGGGCAAGAGACCCAGTACTTC. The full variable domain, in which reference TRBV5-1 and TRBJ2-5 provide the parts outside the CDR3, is KAGVTQTPRYLIKTRGQQVTLSCSPISGHRSVSWYQQTPGQGLQFLFEYFSETQRNKGNFPGRFSGRQFSNSRSEMNVSTLELGDSALYLCASSLVLGSGQETQYFGPGTRLLVL.

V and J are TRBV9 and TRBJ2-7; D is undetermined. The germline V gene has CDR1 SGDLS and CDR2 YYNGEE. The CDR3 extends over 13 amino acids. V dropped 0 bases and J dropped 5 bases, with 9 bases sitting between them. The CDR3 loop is CASSVDLKDEQYF. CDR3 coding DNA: TGTGCCAGCAGCGTAGATCTGAAGGACGAGCAGTACTTC. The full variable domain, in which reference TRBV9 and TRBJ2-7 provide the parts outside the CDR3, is DSGVTQTPKHLITATGQRVTLRCSPRSGDLSVYWYQQSLDQGLQFLIQYYNGEERAKGNILERFSAQQFPDLHSELNLSSLELGDSALYFCASSVDLKDEQYFGPGTRLTVT.

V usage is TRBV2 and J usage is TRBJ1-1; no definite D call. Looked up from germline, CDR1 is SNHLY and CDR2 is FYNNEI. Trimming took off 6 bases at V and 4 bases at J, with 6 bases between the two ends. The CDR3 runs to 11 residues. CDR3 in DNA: TGTGCCAGCAGCCCCATCACTGAAGCTTTCTTT. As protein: CASSPITEAFF.

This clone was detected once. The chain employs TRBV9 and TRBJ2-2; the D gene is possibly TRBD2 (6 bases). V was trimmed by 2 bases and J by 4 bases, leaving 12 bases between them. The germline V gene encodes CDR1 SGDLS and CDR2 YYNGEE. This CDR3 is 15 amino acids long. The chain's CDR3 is CASSVSWRATGELFF. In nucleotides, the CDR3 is TGTGCCAGCAGCGTTTCCTGGAGGGCCACCGGGGAGCTGTTTTTT.

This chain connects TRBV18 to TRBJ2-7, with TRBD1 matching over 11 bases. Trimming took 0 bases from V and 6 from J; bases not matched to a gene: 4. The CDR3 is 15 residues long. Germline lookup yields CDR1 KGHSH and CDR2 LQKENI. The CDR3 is CASSPPGQGAFEQYF. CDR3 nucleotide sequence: TGTGCCAGCTCACCACCCGGACAGGGGGCATTCGAGCAGTACTTC.

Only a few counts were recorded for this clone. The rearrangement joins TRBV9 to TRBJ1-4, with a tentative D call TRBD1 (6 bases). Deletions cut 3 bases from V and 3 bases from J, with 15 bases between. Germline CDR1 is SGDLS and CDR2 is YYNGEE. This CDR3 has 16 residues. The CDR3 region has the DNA TGTGCCAGCAGCGCCGCGGGGGGCAGGTCTAATGAAAAACTGTTTTTT. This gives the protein CASSAAGGRSNEKLFF.

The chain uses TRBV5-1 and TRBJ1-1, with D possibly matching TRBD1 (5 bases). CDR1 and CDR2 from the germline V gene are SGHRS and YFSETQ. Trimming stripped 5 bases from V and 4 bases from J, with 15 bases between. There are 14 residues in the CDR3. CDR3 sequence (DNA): TGCGCCAGCAGTTGGGTCCAGGGCCCCACTGAAGCTTTCTTT. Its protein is CASSWVQGPTEAFF.

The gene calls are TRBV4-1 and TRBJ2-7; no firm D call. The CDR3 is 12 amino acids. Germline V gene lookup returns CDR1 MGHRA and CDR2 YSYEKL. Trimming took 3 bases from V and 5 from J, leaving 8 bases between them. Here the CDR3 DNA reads TGCGCCAGCAGCCAGAGTTTCGACGAGCAGTACTTC. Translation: CASSQSFDEQYF.

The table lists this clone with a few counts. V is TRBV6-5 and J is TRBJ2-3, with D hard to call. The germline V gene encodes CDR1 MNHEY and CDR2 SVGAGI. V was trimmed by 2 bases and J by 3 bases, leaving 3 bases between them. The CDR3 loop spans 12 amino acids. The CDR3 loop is CASSYRTDTQYF. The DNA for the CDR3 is TGTGCCAGCAGTTACAGGACAGATACGCAGTATTTT.

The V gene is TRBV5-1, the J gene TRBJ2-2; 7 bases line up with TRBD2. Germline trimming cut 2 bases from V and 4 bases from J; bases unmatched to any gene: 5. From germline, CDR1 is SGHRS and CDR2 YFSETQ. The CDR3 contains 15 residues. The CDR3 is CASSFAGLFTGELFF. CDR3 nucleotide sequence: TGCGCCAGCAGCTTTGCGGGACTATTCACCGGGGAGCTGTTTTTT.

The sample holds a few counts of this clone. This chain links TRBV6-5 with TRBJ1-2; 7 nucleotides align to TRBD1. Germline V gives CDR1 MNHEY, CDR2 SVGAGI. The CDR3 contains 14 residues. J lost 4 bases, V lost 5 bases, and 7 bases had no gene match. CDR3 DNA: TGTGCCAGCAGTCCAGAGACAGGGCCCTATGGCTACACCTTC. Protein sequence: CASSPETGPYGYTF.

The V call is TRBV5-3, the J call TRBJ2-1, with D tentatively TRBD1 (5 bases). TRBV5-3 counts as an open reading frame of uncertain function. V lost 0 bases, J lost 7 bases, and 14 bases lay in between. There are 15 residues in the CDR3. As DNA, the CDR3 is TGTGCCAGAAGCTTGGTTCGCAGCGCAGGGAATGAGCAGTTCTTC. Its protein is CARSLVRSAGNEQFF.

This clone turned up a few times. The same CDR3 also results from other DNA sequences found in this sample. The CDR3 region has the DNA TGCGCCAGCAGCTTGACCCAAGAGACCCAGTACTTC. This translates into CASSLTQETQYF. V and J are TRBV5-1 and TRBJ2-5, with unresolved D. V was trimmed by 1 base and J by 1 base, leaving 2 bases between them. Germline CDR1 reads SGHRS; CDR2 reads YFSETQ. The CDR3 consists of 12 residues.

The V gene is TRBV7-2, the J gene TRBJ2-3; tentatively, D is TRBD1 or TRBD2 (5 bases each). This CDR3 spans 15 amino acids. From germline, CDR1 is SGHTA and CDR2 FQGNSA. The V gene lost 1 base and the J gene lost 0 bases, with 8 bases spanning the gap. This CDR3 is CASSLDRTSTDTQYF. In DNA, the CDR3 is TGTGCCAGCAGCTTAGACAGGACTAGCACAGATACGCAGTATTTT.

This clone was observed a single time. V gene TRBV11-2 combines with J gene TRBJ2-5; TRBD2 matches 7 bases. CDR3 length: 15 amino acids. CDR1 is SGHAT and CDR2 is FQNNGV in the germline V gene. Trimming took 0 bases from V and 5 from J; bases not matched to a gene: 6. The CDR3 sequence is CASSLELRELETQYF. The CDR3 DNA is TGTGCCAGCAGCTTAGAGTTGCGGGAGTTGGAGACCCAGTACTTC.